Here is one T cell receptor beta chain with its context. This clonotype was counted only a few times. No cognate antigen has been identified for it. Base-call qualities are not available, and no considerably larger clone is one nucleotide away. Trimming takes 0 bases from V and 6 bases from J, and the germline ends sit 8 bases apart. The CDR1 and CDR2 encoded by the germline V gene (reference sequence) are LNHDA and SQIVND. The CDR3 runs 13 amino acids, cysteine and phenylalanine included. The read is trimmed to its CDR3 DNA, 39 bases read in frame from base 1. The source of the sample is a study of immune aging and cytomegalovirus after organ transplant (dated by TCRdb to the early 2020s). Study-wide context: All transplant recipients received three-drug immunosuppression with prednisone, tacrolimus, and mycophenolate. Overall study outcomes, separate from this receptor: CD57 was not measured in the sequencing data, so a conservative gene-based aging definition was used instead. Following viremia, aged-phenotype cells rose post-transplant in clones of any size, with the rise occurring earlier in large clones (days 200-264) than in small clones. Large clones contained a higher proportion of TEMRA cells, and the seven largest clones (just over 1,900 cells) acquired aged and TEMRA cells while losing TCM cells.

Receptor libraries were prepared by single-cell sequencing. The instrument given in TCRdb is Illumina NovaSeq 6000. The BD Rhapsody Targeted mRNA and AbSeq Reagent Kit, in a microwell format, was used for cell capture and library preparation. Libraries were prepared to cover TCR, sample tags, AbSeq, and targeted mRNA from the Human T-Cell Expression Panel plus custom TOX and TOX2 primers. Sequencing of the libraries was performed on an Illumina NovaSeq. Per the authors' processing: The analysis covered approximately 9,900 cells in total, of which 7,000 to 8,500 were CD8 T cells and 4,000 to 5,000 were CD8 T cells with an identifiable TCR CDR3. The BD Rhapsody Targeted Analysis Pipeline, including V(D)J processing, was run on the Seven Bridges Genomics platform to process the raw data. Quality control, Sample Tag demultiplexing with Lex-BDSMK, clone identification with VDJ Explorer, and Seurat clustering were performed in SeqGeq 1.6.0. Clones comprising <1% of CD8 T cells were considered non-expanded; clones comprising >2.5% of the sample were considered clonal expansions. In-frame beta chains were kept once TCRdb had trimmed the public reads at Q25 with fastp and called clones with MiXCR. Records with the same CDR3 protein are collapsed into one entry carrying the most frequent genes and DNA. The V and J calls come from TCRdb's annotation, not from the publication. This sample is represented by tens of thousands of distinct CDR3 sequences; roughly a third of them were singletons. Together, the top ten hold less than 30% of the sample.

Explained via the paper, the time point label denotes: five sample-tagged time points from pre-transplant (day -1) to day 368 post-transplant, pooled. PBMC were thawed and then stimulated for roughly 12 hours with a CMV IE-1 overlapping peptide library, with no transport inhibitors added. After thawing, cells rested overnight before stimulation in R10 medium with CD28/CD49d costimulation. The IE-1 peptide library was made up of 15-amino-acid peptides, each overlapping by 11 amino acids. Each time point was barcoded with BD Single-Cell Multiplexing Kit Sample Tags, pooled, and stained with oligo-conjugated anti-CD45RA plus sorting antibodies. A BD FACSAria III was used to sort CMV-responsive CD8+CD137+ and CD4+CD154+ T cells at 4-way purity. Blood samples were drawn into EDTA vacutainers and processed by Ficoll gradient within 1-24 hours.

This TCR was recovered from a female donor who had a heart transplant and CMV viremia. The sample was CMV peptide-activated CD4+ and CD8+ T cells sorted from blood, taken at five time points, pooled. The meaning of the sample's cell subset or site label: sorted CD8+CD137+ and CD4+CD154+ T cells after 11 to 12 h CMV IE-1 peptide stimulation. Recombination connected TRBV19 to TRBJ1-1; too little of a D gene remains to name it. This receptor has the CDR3 CASSIDPGSEAFF. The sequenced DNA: TGTGCCAGTAGTATAGATCCAGGTTCTGAAGCTTTCTTT. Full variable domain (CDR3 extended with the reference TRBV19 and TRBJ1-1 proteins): DGGITQSPKYLFRKEGQNVTLSCEQNLNHDAMYWYRQDPGQGLRLIYYSQIVNDFQKGDIAEGYSVSREKKESFPLTVTSAQKNPTAFYLCASSIDPGSEAFFGQGTRLTVV.